These T cell receptor beta chains were read from a single sample in a study of cytomegalovirus exposure and HLA in healthy donors. Libraries were prepared by immunoSEQ multiplex PCR; TCRdb keeps only in-frame clonotypes and omits some of them. The sample lists over 100,000 clones, 55% to 65% occurring once. Material for sequencing was PBMCs. These receptor sequences come from a woman aged 25 to 39 in good health and CMV-seronegative. The CDR3 runs from the conserved cysteine through the conserved F or W. D genes are given only for firm matches. Where a row states a size, it is once, few, many or the class of an expanded clone; other rows omit it.

abundance	j_gene	v_gene	d_gene	CDR3nt	CDR3aa
-	TRBJ1-2	TRBV27	TRBD1	TGTGCCAGCAGTTCCGACAGGGACACCAACTATGGCTACACCTTC	CASSSDRDTNYGYTF
-	TRBJ2-6	TRBV9	-	TGTGCCAGCAGCGCAGGGACAACTGGGGCCAACGTCCTGACTTTC	CASSAGTTGANVLTF
-	TRBJ2-3	TRBV14	TRBD2	TGTGCCAGCAGCCAAACCTTCCTAGCGGGGCTCACAGATACGCAGTATTTT	CASSQTFLAGLTDTQYF
-	TRBJ1-5	TRBV19	-	TGTGCCAGTAGTATTTCATTAGGAGCCCAGCATTTT	CASSISLGAQHF
-	TRBJ2-7	TRBV25-1	-	TGTGCCAGCAGTGCTCGGGTCGAGCAGTACTTC	CASSARVEQYF
-	TRBJ2-7	TRBV27	-	TGTGCCAGCAGTTTCTCCATTGGGTCCAGGGGCTACGAGCAGTACTTC	CASSFSIGSRGYEQYF
-	TRBJ1-5	TRBV27	TRBD1	TGTGCCAGCAGCCCCGGGACAGGGGGCAATCAGCCCCAGCATTTT	CASSPGTGGNQPQHF
-	TRBJ2-3	TRBV2	-	TGTGCCAGCTCGGAGGACACAGATACGCAGTATTTT	CASSEDTDTQYF
-	TRBJ2-1	TRBV2	-	TGTGCCAGCAGGCCAGCTTTGAGGGAGCAGTTCTTC	CASRPALREQFF
few	TRBJ2-7	TRBV11-2	TRBD2	TGTGCCAGCAGCTTACCGAGCGGGAGGGCCGACGAGCAGTACTTC	CASSLPSGRADEQYF